This T cell receptor beta chain emerged from a study of OX40 agonist ivuxolimab in advanced cancers. There are 14 residues in the CDR3. In germline, CDR1 is SGHVS, CDR2 FQNEAQ. Trimming pared 6 bases from V and 0 bases from J, leaving 8 bases between. The repertoire was sequenced with immunoSEQ multiplex PCR; TCRdb's copy has only in-frame clones and lacks some. The data contain about 60,000 clones, about 85% of them seen just once; the ten biggest clones take up approximately 3.6%. The source is an adult with an advanced solid tumor such as melanoma, head and neck, liver or kidney cancer. The V and J genes are TRBV7-8 and TRBJ1-4; D is unclear. The material was CD4+ or CD8+ T cells sorted from blood, obtained in a trial of the OX40 agonist ivuxolimab. The CDR3 loop reads CASRLRATNEKLFF. DNA for the CDR3: TGTGCCAGCAGACTCCGGGCAACTAATGAAAAACTGTTTTTT.